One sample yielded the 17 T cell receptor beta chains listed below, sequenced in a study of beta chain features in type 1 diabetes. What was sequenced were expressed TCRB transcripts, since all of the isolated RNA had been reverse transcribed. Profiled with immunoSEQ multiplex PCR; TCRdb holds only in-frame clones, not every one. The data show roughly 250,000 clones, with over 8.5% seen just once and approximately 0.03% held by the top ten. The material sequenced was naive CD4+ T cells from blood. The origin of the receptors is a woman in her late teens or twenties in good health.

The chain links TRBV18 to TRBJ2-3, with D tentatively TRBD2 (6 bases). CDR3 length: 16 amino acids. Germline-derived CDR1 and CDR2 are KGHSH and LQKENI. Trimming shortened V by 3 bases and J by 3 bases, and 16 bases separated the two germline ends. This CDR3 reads CASSPSGVWGTDTQYF. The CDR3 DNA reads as TGTGCCAGCTCACCGTCGGGAGTGTGGGGAACAGATACGCAGTATTTT.

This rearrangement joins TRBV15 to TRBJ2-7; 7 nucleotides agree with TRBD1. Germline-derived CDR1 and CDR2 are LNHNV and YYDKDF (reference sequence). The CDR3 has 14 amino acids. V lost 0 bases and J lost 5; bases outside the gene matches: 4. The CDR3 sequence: CATSRDATGHEQYF. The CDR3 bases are TGTGCCACCAGCAGAGATGCGACAGGGCACGAGCAGTACTTC.

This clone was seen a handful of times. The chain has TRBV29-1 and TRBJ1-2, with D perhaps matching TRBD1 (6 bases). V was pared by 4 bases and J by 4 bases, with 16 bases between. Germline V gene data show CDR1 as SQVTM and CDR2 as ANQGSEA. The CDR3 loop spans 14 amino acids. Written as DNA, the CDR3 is TGCAGCGTTGGGGCTCGGCAGGGGTTCTATGGCTACACCTTC. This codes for CSVGARQGFYGYTF.

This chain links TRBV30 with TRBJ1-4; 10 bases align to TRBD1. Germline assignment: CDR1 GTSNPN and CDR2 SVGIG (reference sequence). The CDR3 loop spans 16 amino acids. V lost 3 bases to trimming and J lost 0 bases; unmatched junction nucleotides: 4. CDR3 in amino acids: CAWRPGQGATNEKLFF. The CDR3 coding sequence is TGTGCCTGGAGACCCGGACAGGGGGCAACTAATGAAAAACTGTTTTTT.

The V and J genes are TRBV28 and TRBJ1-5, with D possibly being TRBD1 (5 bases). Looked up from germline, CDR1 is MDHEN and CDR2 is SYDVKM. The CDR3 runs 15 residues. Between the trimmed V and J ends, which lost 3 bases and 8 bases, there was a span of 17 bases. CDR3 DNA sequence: TGTGCCAGCAGTTTCGGGAGACGAAAGGGGAAGCCCCAGCATTTT. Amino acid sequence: CASSFGRRKGKPQHF.

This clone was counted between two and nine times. The CDR3 spells CASSLFGTSGEETQYF. The CDR3 coding sequence is TGCGCCAGCAGCTTGTTCGGGACTAGCGGGGAAGAGACCCAGTACTTC. The chain links TRBV5-1 to TRBJ2-5, with 13 bases identical to TRBD2. From germline, CDR1 is SGHRS and CDR2 YFSETQ. The CDR3 is 16 amino acids. The ends lost 1 base at V and 3 bases at J; junction bases unmatched: 3. Together with reference TRBV5-1 and TRBJ2-5, the CDR3 gives the full variable domain: KAGVTQTPRYLIKTRGQQVTLSCSPISGHRSVSWYQQTPGQGLQFLFEYFSETQRNKGNFPGRFSGRQFSNSRSEMNVSTLELGDSALYLCASSLFGTSGEETQYFGPGTRLLVL.

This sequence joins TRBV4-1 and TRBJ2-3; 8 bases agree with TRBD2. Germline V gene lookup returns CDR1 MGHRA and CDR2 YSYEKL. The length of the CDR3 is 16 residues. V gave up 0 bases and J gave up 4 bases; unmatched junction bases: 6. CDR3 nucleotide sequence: TGCGCCAGCAGCCAAGAACTGGCGGGGGGCGCAGATACGCAGTATTTT. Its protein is CASSQELAGGADTQYF.

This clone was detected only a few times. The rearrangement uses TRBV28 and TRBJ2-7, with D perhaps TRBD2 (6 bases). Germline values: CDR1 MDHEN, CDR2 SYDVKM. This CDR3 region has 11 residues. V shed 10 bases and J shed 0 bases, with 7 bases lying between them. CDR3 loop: CATGGSYEQYF. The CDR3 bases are TGTGCCACCGGGGGCTCCTACGAGCAGTACTTC.

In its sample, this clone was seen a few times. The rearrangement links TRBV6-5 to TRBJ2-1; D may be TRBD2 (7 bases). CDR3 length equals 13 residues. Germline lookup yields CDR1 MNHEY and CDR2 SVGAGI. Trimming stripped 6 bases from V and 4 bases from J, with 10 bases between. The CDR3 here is CASRRGGYNEQFF. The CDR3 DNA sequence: TGTGCCAGCAGGAGGGGGGGATACAATGAGCAGTTCTTC.

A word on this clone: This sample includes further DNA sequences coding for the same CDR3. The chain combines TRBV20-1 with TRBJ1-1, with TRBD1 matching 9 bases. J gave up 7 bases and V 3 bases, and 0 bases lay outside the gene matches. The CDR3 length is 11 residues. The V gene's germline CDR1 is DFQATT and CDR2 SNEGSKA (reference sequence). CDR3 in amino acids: CSARDRGEAFF. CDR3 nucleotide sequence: TGCAGTGCTAGGGACAGGGGTGAAGCTTTCTTT.

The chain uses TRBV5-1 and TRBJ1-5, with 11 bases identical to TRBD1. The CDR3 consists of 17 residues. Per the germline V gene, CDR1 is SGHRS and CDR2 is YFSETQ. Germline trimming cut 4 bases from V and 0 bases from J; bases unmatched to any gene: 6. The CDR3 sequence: CASSPGTGGISNQPQHF. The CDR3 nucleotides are TGCGCCAGCAGCCCCGGGACAGGGGGAATTAGCAATCAGCCCCAGCATTTT.

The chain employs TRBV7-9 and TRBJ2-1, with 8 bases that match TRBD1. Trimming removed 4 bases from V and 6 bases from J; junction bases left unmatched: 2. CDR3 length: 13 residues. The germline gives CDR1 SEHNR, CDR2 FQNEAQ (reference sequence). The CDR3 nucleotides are TGTGCCAGCAGCTCAGACAGGGGCAATGAGCAGTTCTTC. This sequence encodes CASSSDRGNEQFF. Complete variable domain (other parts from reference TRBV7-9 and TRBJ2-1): DTGVSQNPRHKITKRGQNVTFRCDPISEHNRLYWYRQTLGQGPEFLTYFQNEAQLEKSRLLSDRFSAERPKGSFSTLEIQRTEQGDSAMYLCASSSDRGNEQFFGPGTRLTVL.

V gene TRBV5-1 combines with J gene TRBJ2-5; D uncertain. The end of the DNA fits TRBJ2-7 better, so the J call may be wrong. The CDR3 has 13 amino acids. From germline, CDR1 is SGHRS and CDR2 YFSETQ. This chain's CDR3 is CASSLGRDYEQYF. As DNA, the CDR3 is TGCGCCAGCAGCTTGGGACGCGACTACGAGCAGTACTTC.

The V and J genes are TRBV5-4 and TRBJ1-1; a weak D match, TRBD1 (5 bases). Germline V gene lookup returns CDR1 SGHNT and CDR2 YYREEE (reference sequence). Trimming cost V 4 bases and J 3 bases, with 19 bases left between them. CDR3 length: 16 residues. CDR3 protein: CASSRELQTRDTEAFF. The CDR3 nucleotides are TGTGCCAGCAGCCGAGAGCTACAGACCAGGGACACTGAAGCTTTCTTT.

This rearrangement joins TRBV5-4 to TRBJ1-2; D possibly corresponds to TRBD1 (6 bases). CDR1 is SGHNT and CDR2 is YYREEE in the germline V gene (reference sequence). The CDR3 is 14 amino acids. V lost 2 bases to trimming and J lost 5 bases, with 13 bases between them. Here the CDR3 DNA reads TGTGCCAGCAGCTTAACAGGGTCGAGGTATGGCTACACCTTC. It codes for CASSLTGSRYGYTF.

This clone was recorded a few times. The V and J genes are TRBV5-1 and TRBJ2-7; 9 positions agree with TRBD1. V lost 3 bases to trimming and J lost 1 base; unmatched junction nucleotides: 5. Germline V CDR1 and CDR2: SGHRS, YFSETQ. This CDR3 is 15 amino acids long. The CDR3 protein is CASSSGTGRSYEQYF. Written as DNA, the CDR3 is TGCGCCAGCAGCTCCGGGACAGGGCGGTCCTACGAGCAGTACTTC.

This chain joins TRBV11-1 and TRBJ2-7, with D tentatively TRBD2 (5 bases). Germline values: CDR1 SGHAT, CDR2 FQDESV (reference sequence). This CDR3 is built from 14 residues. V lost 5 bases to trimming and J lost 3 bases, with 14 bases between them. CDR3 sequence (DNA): TGTGCCAGCAGCCGCGAGGGCTCTGGCTACGAGCAGTACTTC. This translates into CASSREGSGYEQYF.